This T cell receptor beta chain was observed in a study of T cell repertoires in cytomegalovirus infection. Whole-study results and caveats: CMV-specific TCR beta clonotypes restricted by HLA-C dominated the ex vivo response.

A note on this clonotype: Its cognate antigen is unknown.

V shed 6 bases, J shed 2 bases, and the junction held 7 bases outside the gene matches. The CDR3 runs 16 residues. TCRdb redid the calling of the reads with MiXCR, one entry per CDR3 protein. The sample records hundreds of thousands of distinct CDR3 sequences, roughly 17% being singletons. This sequence was found in a human donor in good health (CMV status not recorded). Some clones in this sample may be carry-over from other donors' samples. The chain couples TRBV12-3 or TRBV12-4 to TRBJ2-3, with 11 bases matching TRBD2. Specimen: PBMCs. In DNA form, the CDR3 reads TGTGCCAGCAGCAGTCTAGCGGGGGGCCCCACAGATACGCAGTATTTT. It encodes CASSSLAGGPTDTQYF.